This passage covers 24 T cell receptor beta chains from one sample sequenced in a study of blood T cell repertoires in COVID-19. Clones were sequenced by immunoSEQ multiplex PCR, and TCRdb holds only the in-frame ones, with some missing. The sample has 40,000 or so clones, approximately 81% seen once; the top ten hold roughly 13%. What was sequenced was peripheral blood. These receptors originate from a woman aged 70-85 years in a cohort sampled during active COVID-19.

V is TRBV5-4 and J is TRBJ1-4, with 10 bases fitting TRBD1. The V and J ends lost 5 bases and 11 bases, in that order; junction bases with no gene match: 9. The length of the CDR3 is 14 residues. Germline CDR1 SGHNT, CDR2 YYREEE (reference sequence). CDR3 DNA: TGTGCCAGCAGAACCGGGACAGGGGACGGGAAACTGTTTTTT. Translation gives CASRTGTGDGKLFF.

This rearrangement joins TRBV18 to TRBJ2-1; 11 nucleotides match TRBD2. CDR1 is KGHSH and CDR2 is LQKENI in the germline V gene. V shed 8 bases and J 7 bases; nucleotides not matched to a gene: 7. The CDR3 sequence is 14 residues long. The CDR3 loop reads CASRSASGRNEQFF. CDR3 coding DNA: TGTGCCAGCCGCTCGGCTAGCGGGAGGAATGAGCAGTTCTTC.

The chain couples TRBV28 to TRBJ2-7; TRBD1 matches 10 bases. Germline trimming cut 2 bases from V and 4 bases from J; bases unmatched to any gene: 5. The germline CDR1 and CDR2 sequences are MDHEN and SYDVKM. This CDR3 comprises 15 residues. The CDR3 is CASSLIDRGRYEQYF. The CDR3 DNA sequence: TGTGCCAGCAGTTTAATTGACAGGGGGCGTTACGAGCAGTACTTC.

About this clone itself: Germline and junction disagree at one end, which may indicate a read error. This sample includes further DNA sequences coding for the same CDR3. The chain links TRBV13 to TRBJ2-7; TRBD1 aligns across 8 bases. In germline, CDR1 is PRHDT, CDR2 FYEKMQ (reference sequence). There are 14 residues in the CDR3. In DNA form, the CDR3 reads TGTGCCAGTAGCTCCCGACAGGGGATCAACGAGCAGTACTTC. Encoded protein: CASSSRQGINEQYF.

The J gene is TRBJ2-3, the V gene TRBV4-3; D is possibly TRBD2 (6 bases). V lost 5 bases to trimming and J lost 3 bases, with 12 bases between them. Germline values: CDR1 LGHNA, CDR2 YSLEER. CDR3 length equals 14 residues. CDR3 DNA sequence: TGCGCCAGCAGCTTTTCGGCGGGAACAGATACGCAGTATTTT. Translation: CASSFSAGTDTQYF.

The rearrangement joins TRBV2 to TRBJ2-5; TRBD2 aligns across 7 bases. From germline, CDR1 is SNHLY and CDR2 FYNNEI. Trimming cost V 5 bases and J 7 bases; bases outside gene matches: 10. CDR3 length equals 14 residues. CDR3 sequence (DNA): TGTGCCAGCAGTAGGAGTACGGGGGGAGGGACCCAGTACTTC. This encodes CASSRSTGGGTQYF. Combining the CDR3 with reference TRBV2 and TRBJ2-5 gives the whole variable domain EPEVTQTPSHQVTQMGQEVILRCVPISNHLYFYWYRQILGQKVEFLVSFYNNEISEKSEIFDDQFSVERPDGSNFTLKIRSTKLEDSAMYFCASSRSTGGGTQYFGPGTRLLVL.

The chain is built from TRBV25-1 and TRBJ1-3; TRBD1 is a possible D gene (6 bases). Germline CDR1 is MGHDK and CDR2 is SYGVNS. The V gene lost 0 bases and the J gene lost 4 bases, with 16 bases spanning the gap. The CDR3 length is 17 residues. CDR3 sequence reads: CASSEYGQTISGNTIYF. DNA for the CDR3: TGTGCCAGCAGTGAATATGGACAGACAATCTCCGGAAACACCATATATTTT.

The chain uses TRBV2 and TRBJ2-3, with 9 bases identical to TRBD1. The CDR3 extends over 14 amino acids. Germline V gene data show CDR1 as SNHLY and CDR2 as FYNNEI. V shed 2 bases, J shed 7 bases, and the junction held 4 bases outside the gene matches. The CDR3 sequence is CASSESGQGYTQYF. The CDR3 coding sequence is TGTGCCAGCAGTGAATCGGGACAGGGCTATACGCAGTATTTT.

The chain couples TRBV5-1 to TRBJ2-3; D might be TRBD1 (6 bases). The CDR3 consists of 15 residues. V was pared by 4 bases and J by 4 bases, with 16 bases between. Germline V gives CDR1 SGHRS, CDR2 YFSETQ. This CDR3 reads CASSTGTTGADTQYF. The CDR3 nucleotides read TGCGCCAGCAGCACTGGGACAACCGGCGCAGATACGCAGTATTTT.

The gene calls are TRBV19 and TRBJ2-7, with 9 bases aligning to TRBD2. The J segment lost 3 bases and the V segment lost 7 bases, leaving 7 bases of the junction unmatched. The CDR3 is 14 residues long. Looked up from germline, CDR1 is LNHDA and CDR2 is SQIVND (reference sequence). In DNA, the CDR3 is TGTGCCAGTACCCCGGTTAGCGGGAGCTACGAGCAGTACTTC. This sequence encodes CASTPVSGSYEQYF.

The chain joins TRBV5-1 to TRBJ1-2; TRBD1 matches at 7 bases. Germline CDR1 and CDR2: SGHRS and YFSETQ. The CDR3 extends over 16 amino acids. V dropped 4 bases and J dropped 4; count of bases not matched to a gene: 13. CDR3 sequence reads: CASSTQSTGRGYGYTF. The CDR3 coding sequence is TGCGCCAGCAGCACCCAATCGACAGGGAGAGGCTATGGCTACACCTTC.

The V and J genes are TRBV3-1 (or the pseudogene TRBV3-2) and TRBJ2-3; D is perhaps TRBD2 (5 bases). With 6 bases removed from V and 11 bases from J, the gap between germline ends came to 12 bases. Germline CDR1 reads LGHDT; CDR2 reads YNNKEL (reference sequence). This CDR3 contains 11 residues. CDR3 protein: CASRDFYGQYF. In DNA, the CDR3 is TGTGCCAGCAGGGACTTCTACGGGCAGTATTTT.

This sequence joins TRBV5-1 and TRBJ2-1, with 8 bases that match TRBD2. Germline CDR1 is SGHRS and CDR2 is YFSETQ. The CDR3 sequence is 15 residues long. Unmatched junction bases numbered 13, after V lost 4 bases and J lost 10 bases. The CDR3 loop is CASSSFSGREGEQFF. DNA for the CDR3: TGCGCCAGCAGCAGTTTCAGCGGGAGAGAAGGGGAGCAGTTCTTC.

The chain recombines TRBV11-1 with TRBJ2-7; 10 bases map to TRBD2. CDR1 and CDR2 from the germline V gene are SGHAT and FQDESV (reference sequence). The CDR3 contains 13 residues. Unmatched junction bases numbered 3, after V lost 7 bases and J lost 3 bases. The CDR3 loop reads CASKRTSGYEQYF. The CDR3 DNA reads TGTGCCAGCAAACGGACTAGCGGCTACGAGCAGTACTTC.

The rearrangement links TRBV7-9 to TRBJ1-6; 8 bases map to TRBD1. The CDR3 is 15 residues long. After removal of 3 bases from V and 10 bases from J, the junction contained 8 bases not matched to a gene. Germline CDR1 and CDR2: SEHNR and FQNEAQ (reference sequence). CDR3 residues: CASSFTGQGISPLHF. The CDR3 bases are TGTGCCAGCAGCTTTACCGGACAGGGAATCTCACCCCTCCACTTT.

The chain recombines TRBV6-4 with TRBJ2-7, with a possible D match to TRBD2 (6 bases). The germline gives CDR1 MRHNA, CDR2 SNTAGT. This CDR3 contains 17 residues. Trimming removed 0 bases at V and 6 bases at J, with 21 bases between. CDR3 bases: TGTGCCAGCAGTGACTCCCACGGACCTAACCTGACTAGCGAGCAGTACTTC. Protein: CASSDSHGPNLTSEQYF.

The genes are TRBV5-1 and TRBJ2-5, with 10 bases identical to TRBD1. The germline V gene encodes CDR1 SGHRS and CDR2 YFSETQ. V dropped 4 bases and J dropped 3; count of bases not matched to a gene: 6. The CDR3 runs 15 residues. The CDR3 DNA is TGCGCCAGCAGCGGCAGGACAGGGGGGAAAGAGACCCAGTACTTC. Translated: CASSGRTGGKETQYF.

The chain is built from TRBV3-1 (or the pseudogene TRBV3-2) and TRBJ2-5; 12 nucleotides align to TRBD1. The CDR3 consists of 15 residues. Germline V gene sequence: CDR1 LGHDT, CDR2 YNNKEL (reference sequence). The junction had 4 bases not matched to a gene; V was cut back by 4 bases and J by 4 bases. DNA for the CDR3: TGTGCCAGCAGCCCCCGGGACAGGGGGCCAGAGACCCAGTACTTC. Encoded protein: CASSPRDRGPETQYF.

The CDR3 sequence is CASSPAQMNTEAFF. The CDR3 nucleotides read TGTGCCAGCAGCCCCGCACAGATGAACACTGAAGCTTTCTTT. The chain joins TRBV28 to TRBJ1-1; D is unclear. Germline V gene lookup returns CDR1 MDHEN and CDR2 SYDVKM. This CDR3 has 14 amino acids. Between the trimmed V and J ends, which lost 6 bases and 0 bases, there was a span of 11 bases.

This clone was observed once. This chain joins TRBV10-3 and TRBJ2-7; 8 positions match TRBD2. Germline trimming cut 6 bases from V and 3 bases from J; bases unmatched to any gene: 7. CDR1 ENHRY and CDR2 SYGVKD come from the germline V gene. CDR3 length: 14 amino acids. The CDR3 region is CAISQTSGLYEQYF. The CDR3 DNA reads TGTGCCATCAGCCAAACTAGCGGCCTCTACGAGCAGTACTTC.

This chain connects TRBV6-2 or TRBV6-3 to TRBJ2-1; 7 nucleotides agree with TRBD2. Germline CDR1 MNHEY, CDR2 SVGEGT. The ends lost 4 bases at V and 0 bases at J; junction bases unmatched: 9. This CDR3 is built from 17 residues. DNA of the CDR3: TGTGCCAGCAGTTCACCCGGAGCGGGGCTCTCCTACAATGAGCAGTTCTTC. Translated, it gives CASSSPGAGLSYNEQFF.

The chain carries TRBV18 and TRBJ2-1, with 8 bases identical to TRBD2. Looked up from germline, CDR1 is KGHSH and CDR2 is LQKENI. The CDR3 is 16 residues long. V shed 6 bases and J 1 base; nucleotides not matched to a gene: 8. CDR3 sequence (DNA): TGTGCCAGCTCCAAGATCAGCGGGAGTTCCTACAATGAGCAGTTCTTC. This translates into CASSKISGSSYNEQFF.

V usage is TRBV29-1 and J usage is TRBJ2-3; 8 nucleotides agree with TRBD1. Per the germline V gene, CDR1 is SQVTM and CDR2 is ANQGSEA. The CDR3 contains 14 residues. Trimming at V came to 6 bases and at J to 4 bases, leaving 9 bases not matched to a gene. DNA of the CDR3: TGCAGCGTCTGGCAGGGGGCTCTGGCAGATACGCAGTATTTT. It yields the protein CSVWQGALADTQYF.

This sequence joins TRBV5-1 and TRBJ2-5; TRBD2 aligns across 8 bases. Trimming cost V 0 bases and J 5 bases; bases outside gene matches: 6. Germline V CDR1 and CDR2: SGHRS, YFSETQ. The CDR3 runs 15 residues. Here the CDR3 DNA reads TGCGCCAGCAGCTTGGGTACTCAGCGGGAGGAGACCCAGTACTTC. Translation: CASSLGTQREETQYF. Full variable domain (missing parts from reference TRBV5-1 and TRBJ2-5): KAGVTQTPRYLIKTRGQQVTLSCSPISGHRSVSWYQQTPGQGLQFLFEYFSETQRNKGNFPGRFSGRQFSNSRSEMNVSTLELGDSALYLCASSLGTQREETQYFGPGTRLLVL.